Listed here are 17 T cell receptor beta chains from one sample, sequenced in a study of blood T cell repertoires in COVID-19 (dated by TCRdb to 2018 to 2021). The library came from the immunoSEQ multiplex PCR assay. In TCRdb, the immuneACCESS table is reduced to in-frame sequences with V and J assigned. These tables do not hold every clone; where another copy was compared, an unresolved V gene accounts for under half, and the others remain unexplained. The table for this sample lists fewer than 80,000 clones; almost 90% of them were counted only once. Together, the top ten hold 5% to 6.5% of the sample. Sequenced sample: peripheral blood. The receptors shown here come from a man aged 50-59 years with acute or convalescent COVID-19.

The chain employs TRBV14 and TRBJ1-2, with a possible D match to TRBD1 (6 bases). Trimming pared 8 bases from V and 4 bases from J, leaving 23 bases between. CDR3 length: 16 residues. Germline V gives CDR1 SGHDN, CDR2 FVKESK. CDR3 region: CASHTNLPQGSYGYTF. For the CDR3, the DNA is TGTGCCAGCCACACGAATCTCCCACAGGGCAGCTATGGCTACACCTTC.

The chain is built from TRBV9 and TRBJ2-1, with 13 bases lining up with TRBD2. The CDR3 totals 16 residues. The V segment lost 3 bases and the J segment 2 bases; nucleotides outside the gene matches: 2. Looked up from germline, CDR1 is SGDLS and CDR2 is YYNGEE. CDR3 region: CASSGGTSGTYNEQFF. The CDR3 DNA reads as TGTGCCAGCAGCGGGGGGACTAGCGGGACCTACAATGAGCAGTTCTTC.

The chain uses TRBV4-3 and TRBJ2-7, with TRBD2 identical over 8 bases. Trimming took 0 bases from V and 5 from J; bases not matched to a gene: 6. The length of the CDR3 is 15 residues. Germline CDR1 reads LGHNA; CDR2 reads YSLEER. CDR3 DNA: TGCGCCAGCAGCCAAGATTGGCGGGAGGACGACGAGCAGTACTTC. Translation gives CASSQDWREDDEQYF.

The chain employs TRBV24-1 and TRBJ1-1; 9 bases are shared with TRBD1. The germline V gene has CDR1 KGHDR and CDR2 SFDVKD. The CDR3 consists of 13 residues. V trimming: 6 bases; J trimming: 4 bases; junction bases outside the gene matches: 2. The DNA for the CDR3 is TGTGCCACCAGTACAGGGGGCGGCACTGAAGCTTTCTTT. Amino acids: CATSTGGGTEAFF.

The genes are TRBV9 and TRBJ2-1; no clear D gene. Germline CDR1 is SGDLS and CDR2 is YYNGEE. V was cut by 0 bases and J by 8 bases, with 15 bases left in between. This CDR3 is built from 15 residues. CDR3 DNA sequence: TGTGCCAGCAGCGTAGGGGCCGCCCAGAATGATGAGCAGTTCTTC. Translated: CASSVGAAQNDEQFF. The full variable domain, completed using reference TRBV9 and TRBJ2-1, is DSGVTQTPKHLITATGQRVTLRCSPRSGDLSVYWYQQSLDQGLQFLIQYYNGEERAKGNILERFSAQQFPDLHSELNLSSLELGDSALYFCASSVGAAQNDEQFFGPGTRLTVL.

The chain carries TRBV5-1 and TRBJ2-3, with 10 bases identical to TRBD2. This CDR3 comprises 15 residues. Per the germline V gene, CDR1 is SGHRS and CDR2 is YFSETQ. V shed 7 bases, J shed 2 bases, and the junction held 7 bases outside the gene matches. DNA of the CDR3: TGCGCCAGCTTGCTAGCGGGAGCGGTCACAGATACGCAGTATTTT. Translating gives CASLLAGAVTDTQYF.

V and J are TRBV2 and TRBJ1-2; possibly TRBD1 for D (5 bases). V lost 3 bases and J 5 bases, leaving 10 bases between the germline ends. Germline V gene sequence: CDR1 SNHLY, CDR2 FYNNEI. This CDR3 has 13 residues. The CDR3 protein is CASSELQDYGYTF. As DNA, the CDR3 is TGTGCCAGCAGTGAGCTACAGGATTATGGCTACACCTTC.

This clone was found once. V usage is TRBV4-1 and J usage is TRBJ2-5; TRBD1 is a possible D gene (6 bases). Germline-derived CDR1 and CDR2 are MGHRA and YSYEKL. CDR3 length equals 14 residues. Trimming stripped 2 bases from V and 4 bases from J, with 11 bases between. The CDR3 nucleotides read TGCGCCAGCAGCCAACAACAGGGTAGAGAGACCCAGTACTTC. This encodes CASSQQQGRETQYF.

The chain is built from TRBV9 and TRBJ2-1, with 8 bases fitting TRBD2. Germline CDR1 and CDR2: SGDLS and YYNGEE. Trimming at V came to 3 bases and at J to 4 bases, leaving 3 bases not matched to a gene. This CDR3 spans 14 amino acids. The CDR3 nucleotides are TGTGCCAGCAGCGAAGTAGCGGGATACAATGAGCAGTTCTTC. Its protein product is CASSEVAGYNEQFF.

The rearrangement links TRBV4-2 to TRBJ1-2, with 8 bases aligning to TRBD1. J lost 6 bases, V lost 0 bases, and 9 bases had no gene match. Per germline, CDR1 LGHNA and CDR2 YNFKEQ. This CDR3 is 16 amino acids long. Written as DNA, the CDR3 is TGTGCCAGCAGCCAAGATCGGCAGGGGGCATCGAATGGCTACACCTTC. It codes for CASSQDRQGASNGYTF.

This clone was recorded only once. The V and J genes are TRBV6-6 and TRBJ2-7, with 9 nucleotides matching TRBD1. The CDR3 has 14 residues. Trimming at V came to 2 bases and at J to 3 bases, leaving 2 bases not matched to a gene. CDR1 is MNHNY and CDR2 is SVGAGI in the germline V gene (reference sequence). This CDR3 is CASSYRQGGYEQYF. The CDR3 bases are TGTGCCAGCAGTTACCGACAGGGGGGCTACGAGCAGTACTTC.

This chain joins TRBV21-1 and TRBJ2-1; TRBD2 reflects the table's D call only, with no check against the DNA. TRBV21-1 is tagged as a pseudogene. The CDR3 is 19 amino acids. The CDR3 here is CASSALSPLRGGAYNEQFF. CDR3 DNA: TGTGCCAGCAGCGCGCTAAGCCCCTTGAGGGGCGGGGCCTACAATGAGCAGTTCTTC.

A few counts support this clone. The chain has TRBV10-3 and TRBJ2-3; 14 bases map to TRBD2. The CDR3 consists of 17 residues. V was pared by 4 bases and J by 4 bases, with 7 bases of the junction left unmatched. The V gene's germline CDR1 is ENHRY and CDR2 SYGVKD. In DNA, the CDR3 is TGTGCCATCAGTGGCCCCGGGACTAGCGGGAGCCCAGATACGCAGTATTTT. It translates to CAISGPGTSGSPDTQYF.

The chain combines TRBV4-2 with TRBJ2-3, with 10 bases that match TRBD2. The junction had 3 bases not matched to a gene; V was cut back by 4 bases and J by 5 bases. Germline CDR1 LGHNA, CDR2 YNFKEQ. This CDR3 spans 14 amino acids. The CDR3 is CASSLWTSGDTQYF. The CDR3 nucleotides are TGTGCCAGCAGCCTGTGGACTAGCGGAGATACGCAGTATTTT.

V and J are TRBV30 and TRBJ2-3; 11 bases are shared with TRBD2. V was clipped by 2 bases and J by 3 bases; unmatched bases: 13. The CDR3 spans 18 residues. Germline-derived CDR1 and CDR2 are GTSNPN and SVGIG (reference sequence). This chain's CDR3 is CAWSSWTSGWNGTDTQYF. CDR3 bases: TGTGCCTGGAGTTCCTGGACTAGCGGGTGGAATGGGACAGATACGCAGTATTTT.

The chain uses TRBV21-1 and TRBJ2-1; TRBD1 was called by the table and not checked on the DNA. TRBV21-1 corresponds to a pseudogene. The CDR3 runs to 19 residues. The CDR3 DNA reads as TGTGCCAGCCGTCGTACGGGGACAGGATCATGGCCTAATTACAATGAGCAGTTCTTC. Protein product: CASRRTGTGSWPNYNEQFF.

The chain carries TRBV6-5 and TRBJ1-3; D gene ambiguous. The CDR3 loop spans 11 amino acids. Germline V gives CDR1 MNHEY, CDR2 SVGAGI. Trimming shortened V by 6 bases and J by 4 bases, and 4 bases separated the two germline ends. The CDR3 here is CASSVGNTIYF. The DNA of the CDR3 is TGTGCCAGCAGCGTGGGAAACACCATATATTTT.